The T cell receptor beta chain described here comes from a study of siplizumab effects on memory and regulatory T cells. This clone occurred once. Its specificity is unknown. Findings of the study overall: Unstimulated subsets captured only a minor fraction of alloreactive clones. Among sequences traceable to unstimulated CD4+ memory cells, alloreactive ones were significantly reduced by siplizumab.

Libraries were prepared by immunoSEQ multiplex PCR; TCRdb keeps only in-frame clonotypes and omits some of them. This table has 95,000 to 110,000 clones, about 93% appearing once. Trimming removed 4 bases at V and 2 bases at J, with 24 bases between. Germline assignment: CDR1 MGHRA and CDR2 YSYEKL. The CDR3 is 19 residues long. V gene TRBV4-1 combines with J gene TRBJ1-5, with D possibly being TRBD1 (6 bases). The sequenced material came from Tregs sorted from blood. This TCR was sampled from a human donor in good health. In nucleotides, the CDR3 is TGCGCCAGCAGCCCTCATGTTGGGGGGGCAATTCGGGGCAATCAGCCCCAGCATTTT. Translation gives CASSPHVGGAIRGNQPQHF.